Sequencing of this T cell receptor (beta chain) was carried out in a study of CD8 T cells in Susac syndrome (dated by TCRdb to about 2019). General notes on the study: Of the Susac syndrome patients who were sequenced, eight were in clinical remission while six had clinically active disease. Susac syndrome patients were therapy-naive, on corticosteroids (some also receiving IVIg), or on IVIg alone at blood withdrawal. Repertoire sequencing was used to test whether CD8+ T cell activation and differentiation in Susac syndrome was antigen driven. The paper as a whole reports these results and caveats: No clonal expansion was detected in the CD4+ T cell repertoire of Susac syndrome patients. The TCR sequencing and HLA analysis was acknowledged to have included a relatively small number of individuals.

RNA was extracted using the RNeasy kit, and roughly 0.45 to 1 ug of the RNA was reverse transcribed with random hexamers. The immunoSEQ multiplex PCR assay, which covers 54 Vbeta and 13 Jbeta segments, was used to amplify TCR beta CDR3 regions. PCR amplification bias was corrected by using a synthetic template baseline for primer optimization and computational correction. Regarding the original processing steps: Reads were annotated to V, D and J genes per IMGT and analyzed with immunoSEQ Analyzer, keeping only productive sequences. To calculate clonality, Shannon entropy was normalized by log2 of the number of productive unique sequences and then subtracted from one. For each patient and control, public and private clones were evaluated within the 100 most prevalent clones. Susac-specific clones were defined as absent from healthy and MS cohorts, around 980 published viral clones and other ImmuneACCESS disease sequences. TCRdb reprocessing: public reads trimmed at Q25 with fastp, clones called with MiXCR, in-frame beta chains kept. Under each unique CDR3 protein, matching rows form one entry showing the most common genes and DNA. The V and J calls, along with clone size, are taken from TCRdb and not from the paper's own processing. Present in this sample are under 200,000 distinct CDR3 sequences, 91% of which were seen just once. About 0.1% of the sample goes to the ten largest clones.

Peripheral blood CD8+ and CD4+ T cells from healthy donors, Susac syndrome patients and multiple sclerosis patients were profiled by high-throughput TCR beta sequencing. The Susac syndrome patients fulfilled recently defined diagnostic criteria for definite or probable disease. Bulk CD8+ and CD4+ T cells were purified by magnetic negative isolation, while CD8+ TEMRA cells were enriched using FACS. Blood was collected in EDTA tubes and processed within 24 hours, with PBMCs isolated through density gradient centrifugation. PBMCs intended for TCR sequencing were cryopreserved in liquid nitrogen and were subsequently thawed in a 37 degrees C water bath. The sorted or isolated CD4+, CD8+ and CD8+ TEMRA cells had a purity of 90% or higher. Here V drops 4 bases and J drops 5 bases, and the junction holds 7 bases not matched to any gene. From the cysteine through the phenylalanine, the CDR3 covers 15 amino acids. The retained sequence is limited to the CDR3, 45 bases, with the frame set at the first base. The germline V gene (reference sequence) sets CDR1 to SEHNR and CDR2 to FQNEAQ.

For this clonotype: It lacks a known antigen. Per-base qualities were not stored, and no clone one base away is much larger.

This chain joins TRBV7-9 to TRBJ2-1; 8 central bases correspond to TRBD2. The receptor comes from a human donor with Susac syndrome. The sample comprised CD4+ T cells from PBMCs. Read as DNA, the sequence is TGTGCCAGCAGCTCTAGAGGGACTAGTAACAATGAGCAGTTCTTC. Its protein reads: CASSSRGTSNNEQFF.